These 8 T cell receptor beta chains originate from one sample sequenced in a study of CD8+ T cells in alopecia areata. Reverse transcribed after extraction, RNA yielded cDNA as the sequencing template. Sequencing was performed with immunoSEQ multiplex PCR; in TCRdb, only in-frame clones are kept and a portion is missing. This sample carries about 270,000 clones, none of them present only once. Cutaneous lymph node cells were pooled, and they were sorted using CD4, CD8alpha, NKG2D, NKG2ACE and other markers. Sequencing was carried out using CD4+ T cells sorted from a lymph node. All receptors derive from a C3H/HeJ mouse with alopecia areata. As its MHC haplotype, the strain has H2-k.

In regard to this clone: Gene names refer to mouse genes. The CDR3 end lies 4 residues beyond the end of the read and is filled in from the germline J gene. Within the sample, other DNA sequences also encode this same CDR3. The chain is built from TRBV19 and TRBJ2-7, with D possibly TRBD2 on 5 matching bases. CDR3 length: 12 residues. In germline, CDR1 is FNHDT, CDR2 SITEND (reference sequence). V was trimmed by 2 bases and J by 3 bases, leaving 6 bases between them. Partial CDR3 DNA: TGTGCCAGCAGTATTGGGGTCTAT. Amino acids: CASSIGVY. The CDR3 in full is CASSIGVYEQYF.

This clone was counted between two and nine times. Gene names are the mouse ones. The read is 4 residues too short to cover the CDR3 end, so that end is filled in from the germline J gene. This sample includes further DNA sequences coding for the same CDR3. V is TRBV13-3 and J is TRBJ2-5; 11 nucleotides match TRBD2. CDR1 and CDR2 from the germline V gene are NNHDY and SYVADS. CDR3 length: 15 amino acids. The V gene end was trimmed by 2 bases and the J gene end by 3 bases; junction bases not matched to a gene: 2. The CDR3 protein is CASSEGTGGQDTQYF. The CDR3 bases that were read are TGTGCCAGCAGTGAGGGGACTGGGGGTCAAGAC.

Remarks on this clone: Gene names are mouse gene names. The read terminates 4 residues before the CDR3 end, so the remaining end is supplied by the germline J gene. The same CDR3 is also encoded by other DNA sequences in this sample. The gene calls are TRBV13-1 and TRBJ2-5, with 10 bases matching TRBD2. The CDR3 has 14 residues. Germline CDR1 reads NSHNY; CDR2 reads SYGAGN. CDR3 DNA, as far as it was read: TGTGCCAGCAGTGGGACTGGGGGAGGAGAC. Translation gives CASSGTGGGD. Given in full, the CDR3 is CASSGTGGGDTQYF.

Comment on this clone: The gene symbols are mouse symbols. The read is 4 residues too short to cover the CDR3 end, so that end is filled in from the germline J gene. The chain carries TRBV19 and TRBJ2-5; D possibly corresponds to TRBD1 (6 bases). V shed 5 bases and J shed 2 bases, with 12 bases lying between them. The CDR3 covers 14 residues. Germline V gene data show CDR1 as FNHDT and CDR2 as SITEND (reference sequence). The CDR3: CASRKGHTQDTQYF. The sequenced CDR3 bases are TGTGCCAGCAGGAAGGGACATACCCAAGAC.

This clone was detected only a few times. Mouse gene names and germline throughout. The sequence runs out 4 residues before the end of the CDR3; the remainder is reconstructed from the germline J gene. The V gene is TRBV13-1, the J gene TRBJ2-2; no definite D call. Germline loops: CDR1 NSHNY, CDR2 SYGAGN. V was clipped by 0 bases and J by 0 bases, with 6 bases between them. The CDR3 runs to 15 residues. The sequenced part of the CDR3 DNA is TGTGCCAGCAGTGATGAAGGTTCAAACACCGGG. As protein: CASSDEGSNTG. The whole CDR3 region reads CASSDEGSNTGQLYF.

For this clone: Germline and genes: mouse. The read ends 4 residues early relative to the CDR3; the germline J gene fills the gap. Other DNA sequences in the same sample also yield this CDR3. The chain couples TRBV13-3 to TRBJ2-3; a weak D match, TRBD1 (7 bases). This CDR3 spans 15 amino acids. Germline V gene lookup returns CDR1 NNHDY and CDR2 SYVADS. Trimming removed 2 bases from V and 0 bases from J, with 10 bases in between. The sequenced CDR3 bases are TGTGCCAGCAGTGAGAGGGGGCACAGTGCAGAA. It is translated as CASSERGHSAE. From start to end, the CDR3 is CASSERGHSAETLYF.

This clone turned up a few times. The listed genes are named as in mouse. The CDR3 sequence: CASRNKNNYAEQFF. The sequenced part of the CDR3 DNA is TGTGCCAGCAGGAACAAAAATAACTATGCT. The chain couples TRBV19 to TRBJ2-1; D unresolved. The read ends 4 residues shy of where the CDR3 ends; the end is completed using the germline J gene. Trimming stripped 5 bases from V and 0 bases from J, with 9 bases between. The CDR3 has 14 residues. Germline V gene lookup returns CDR1 FNHDT and CDR2 SITEND (reference sequence).

As for this clone: Gene labels here are mouse ones. Sequencing ends 4 residues short of the CDR3 end; the germline J gene provides the rest. The V and J genes are TRBV13-3 and TRBJ2-3, with TRBD2 matching over 9 bases. CDR1 NNHDY and CDR2 SYVADS come from the germline V gene. V shed 2 bases, J shed 1 base, and the junction held 5 bases outside the gene matches. The CDR3 has 16 amino acids. CDR3 region: CASSDVGGRGAETLYF. CDR3 bases read: TGTGCCAGCAGTGACGTGGGGGGGCGCGGTGCAGAA.